One sample yielded the 24 T cell receptor beta chains listed below, sequenced in a study of response to subunit inactivated influenza vaccine. TCRdb recomputed calls from the RT-PCR reads with MiXCR, one row per CDR3 protein. The table lists fewer than 550,000 distinct CDR3 sequences, about 25% of them singletons. This material consisted of CD4+ T cells sorted from PBMCs, taken 4 to 6 days after vaccination. These receptors were collected from a man over 45 who received an inactivated influenza vaccine.

In its sample, this clonotype was seen a few times. The chain couples TRBV10-2 to TRBJ2-5, with D possibly being TRBD2 (6 bases). The CDR3 loop spans 15 amino acids. V was trimmed by 2 bases and J by 4 bases, leaving 14 bases between them. The germline V gene has CDR1 WSHSY and CDR2 SAAADI. The CDR3 region is CASSEGGIWGETQYF. CDR3 in DNA: TGCGCCAGCAGTGAGGGAGGGATATGGGGAGAGACCCAGTACTTC.

The gene calls are TRBV5-1 and TRBJ2-5, with a weak D call TRBD1 (6 bases). V lost 2 bases to trimming and J lost 4 bases, with 12 bases between them. The CDR3 runs to 14 residues. Per the germline V gene, CDR1 is SGHRS and CDR2 is YFSETQ. CDR3 sequence: CASSLLQGGETQYF. For the CDR3, the DNA is TGCGCCAGCAGCTTACTACAGGGTGGAGAGACCCAGTACTTC.

The table lists this clonotype with many counts. The CDR3 DNA reads TGTGCCAGCAGTGCGAAGAACACTGAAGCTTTCTTT. It encodes CASSAKNTEAFF. The rearrangement uses TRBV25-1 and TRBJ1-1; D is undetermined. V was cut by 4 bases and J by 1 base, with 4 bases left in between. The CDR3 runs 12 residues. CDR1 and CDR2 from the germline V gene are MGHDK and SYGVNS.

V gene TRBV20-1 combines with J gene TRBJ2-3; D is possibly TRBD1 or TRBD2 (5 bases each). V was shortened by 7 bases and J by 6 bases, with 8 bases between the two germline ends. The germline CDR1 and CDR2 sequences are DFQATT and SNEGSKA (reference sequence). This CDR3 region has 10 residues. The CDR3 nucleotides read TGCAGTGGCCGGGGCGATACGCAGTATTTT. This gives the protein CSGRGDTQYF.

This clonotype was detected only a few times. The genes are TRBV6-2 or TRBV6-3 and TRBJ2-7; TRBD2 matches at 11 bases. V was clipped by 9 bases and J by 6 bases; unmatched bases: 7. CDR1 is MNHEY and CDR2 is SVGEGT in the germline V gene. The CDR3 extends over 13 amino acids. CDR3 sequence: CASRLAGSPEQYF. The CDR3 region has the DNA TGTGCCAGTCGACTAGCGGGAAGCCCCGAGCAGTACTTC.

This sequence joins TRBV12-3 or TRBV12-4 and TRBJ2-7, with 8 nucleotides matching TRBD1. This CDR3 spans 13 amino acids. The ends lost 3 bases at V and 6 bases at J; junction bases unmatched: 4. The CDR3 loop reads CASSLSQGAEQYF. CDR3 in DNA: TGTGCCAGCAGTTTGTCGCAGGGGGCCGAGCAGTACTTC.

V and J are TRBV12-3 or TRBV12-4 and TRBJ2-6, with D perhaps matching TRBD1 (5 bases). This CDR3 spans 17 amino acids. Trimming cost V 6 bases and J 0 bases, with 15 bases left between them. CDR3 DNA: TGTGCCAGCAGCGGTGTGGGGCGGTCCTCTGGGGCCAACGTCCTGACTTTC. It specifies CASSGVGRSSGANVLTF.

The chain joins TRBV6-5 to TRBJ1-2; 9 positions agree with TRBD1. Per germline, CDR1 MNHEY and CDR2 SVGAGI. J was trimmed by 4 bases and V by 0 bases; bases with no gene match: 3. This CDR3 contains 15 residues. For the CDR3, the DNA is TGTGCCAGCAGTTACTCGGACAGGGGTAGCTATGGCTACACCTTC. Its protein product is CASSYSDRGSYGYTF.

This clonotype has more than one count but fewer than ten. This chain uses TRBV6-1 with TRBJ2-5; TRBD2 aligns across 11 bases. Trimming at V came to 6 bases and at J to 5 bases, leaving 5 bases not matched to a gene. Germline CDR1 reads MNHNS; CDR2 reads SASEGT. CDR3 length equals 14 residues. The CDR3 protein is CASRIAGGRETQYF. The CDR3 DNA is TGTGCCAGCAGGATAGCGGGGGGGCGGGAGACCCAGTACTTC.

This clonotype was observed a handful of times. The chain carries TRBV4-1 and TRBJ2-4; D uncertain. Germline loops: CDR1 MGHRA, CDR2 YSYEKL. The length of the CDR3 is 13 residues. Trimming stripped 5 bases from V and 6 bases from J, with 11 bases between. The CDR3 loop is CASSKPSLNIQYF. The DNA of the CDR3 is TGCGCCAGCAGCAAACCGAGCCTAAACATTCAGTACTTC.

The gene calls are TRBV5-1 and TRBJ1-5; maybe TRBD1 (6 bases). Trimming cost V 4 bases and J 5 bases, with 13 bases left between them. The CDR3 covers 14 residues. Germline CDR1 SGHRS, CDR2 YFSETQ. CDR3 nucleotide sequence: TGCGCCAGCAGCGTGGGGGGGGCCCATCAGCCCCAGCATTTT. It translates to CASSVGGAHQPQHF.

The V call is TRBV11-2, the J call TRBJ2-6, with D unclear. This CDR3 has 18 amino acids. CDR1 is SGHAT and CDR2 is FQNNGV in the germline V gene. Trimming removed 0 bases from V and 2 bases from J, with 14 bases in between. CDR3 sequence: CASSLDRSRGTGANVLTF. The CDR3 DNA sequence: TGTGCCAGCAGCTTAGATCGTAGCCGTGGGACTGGGGCCAACGTCCTGACTTTC.

The V and J genes are TRBV4-1 and TRBJ1-1, with D possibly being TRBD1 (5 bases). The CDR3 extends over 14 amino acids. Germline V gene lookup returns CDR1 MGHRA and CDR2 YSYEKL. Trimming took 5 bases from V and 1 from J, leaving 11 bases between them. The CDR3 is CASSSTAANTEAFF. The CDR3 DNA reads as TGCGCCAGCAGCTCGACAGCCGCGAACACTGAAGCTTTCTTT.

V is TRBV4-1 and J is TRBJ1-1, with TRBD1 identical over 9 bases. The V segment lost 2 bases and the J segment 4 bases; nucleotides outside the gene matches: 5. The CDR3 spans 15 residues. Germline-derived CDR1 and CDR2 are MGHRA and YSYEKL. CDR3 sequence reads: CASSQPGQGGTEAFF. CDR3 nucleotide sequence: TGCGCCAGCAGCCAACCGGGACAGGGAGGCACTGAAGCTTTCTTT.

The chain uses TRBV7-2 and TRBJ1-4; 8 positions agree with TRBD1. Germline V gene sequence: CDR1 SGHTA, CDR2 FQGNSA. J gave up 8 bases and V 2 bases, and 4 bases lay outside the gene matches. The CDR3 length is 14 residues. The CDR3 here is CASSLWQGAEKLFF. The DNA of the CDR3 is TGTGCCAGCAGCTTATGGCAGGGGGCGGAAAAACTGTTTTTT. Looking up the rest from reference TRBV7-2 and TRBJ1-4 gives the full variable domain: GAGVSQSPSNKVTEKGKDVELRCDPISGHTALYWYRQSLGQGLEFLIYFQGNSAPDKSGLPSDRFSAERTGGSVSTLTIQRTQQEDSAVYLCASSLWQGAEKLFFGSGTQLSVL.

This clonotype has just a few counts. The CDR3 DNA sequence: TGCGCCAGCAGCCAAGATTTTGGGACAGGGATTAGCTATAATTCACCCCTCCACTTT. Its protein is CASSQDFGTGISYNSPLHF. The chain employs TRBV4-1 and TRBJ1-6, with 9 bases that match TRBD1. Germline V lookup: CDR1 MGHRA, CDR2 YSYEKL. The CDR3 has 19 amino acids. The ends lost 0 bases at V and 3 bases at J; junction bases unmatched: 9.

The chain has TRBV7-8 and TRBJ2-1, with 9 nucleotides matching TRBD2. The germline CDR1 and CDR2 sequences are SGHVS and FQNEAQ. The J segment lost 3 bases and the V segment lost 3 bases, leaving 6 bases of the junction unmatched. The CDR3 totals 16 residues. CDR3 DNA sequence: TGTGCCAGCAGCTTCTCCGGGACTAGCCTCTACAATGAGCAGTTCTTC. This translates into CASSFSGTSLYNEQFF.

The CDR3 DNA reads TGTGCCAGCAGTGAAAATAGCGGGAGGGCCTTGACCTACGAGCAGTACTTC. Its translation: CASSENSGRALTYEQYF. The chain is built from TRBV2 and TRBJ2-7; 11 positions match TRBD2. V shed 2 bases, J shed 2 bases, and the junction held 8 bases outside the gene matches. Germline lookup yields CDR1 SNHLY and CDR2 FYNNEI. This CDR3 region has 17 residues.

In its sample, this clonotype was seen a few times. This chain joins TRBV20-1 and TRBJ2-7; possibly TRBD1 for D (6 bases). V lost 3 bases, J lost 4 bases, and 19 bases lay in between. The germline V gene has CDR1 DFQATT and CDR2 SNEGSKA (reference sequence). The CDR3 length is 15 residues. Here the CDR3 DNA reads TGCAGTGCTAGCCGGGACATCGGCTCAAGTTACGAGCAGTACTTC. This gives the protein CSASRDIGSSYEQYF.

This clonotype was recorded many times. The chain employs TRBV20-1 and TRBJ2-7; TRBD2 matches 10 bases. After removal of 1 base from V and 4 bases from J, the junction contained 7 bases not matched to a gene. The CDR3 is made up of 15 amino acids. Germline V CDR1 and CDR2: DFQATT, SNEGSKA (reference sequence). CDR3 amino acids: CSARALAGGAYEQYF. Written as DNA, the CDR3 is TGCAGTGCTAGAGCTTTAGCGGGAGGTGCTTACGAGCAGTACTTC.

This clonotype has only a few counts. The chain is built from TRBV25-1 and TRBJ2-1; D is unclear. The V and J ends lost 3 bases and 4 bases respectively, with 4 bases between them. Germline CDR1 and CDR2: MGHDK and SYGVNS. This CDR3 contains 12 residues. CDR3 sequence reads: CASSEGYNEQFF. The CDR3 DNA is TGTGCCAGCAGTGAGGGGTACAATGAGCAGTTCTTC. Using reference TRBV25-1 and TRBJ2-1 for the parts outside the CDR3, the full variable domain is EADIYQTPRYLVIGTGKKITLECSQTMGHDKMYWYQQDPGMELHLIHYSYGVNSTEKGDLSSESTVSRIRTEHFPLTLESARPSHTSQYLCASSEGYNEQFFGPGTRLTVL.

V gene TRBV7-2 combines with J gene TRBJ2-1; D is ambiguous. Germline values: CDR1 SGHTA, CDR2 FQGNSA. The CDR3 runs 13 residues. Trimming left V 5 bases short and J 7 bases short, with 12 bases between. For the CDR3, the DNA is TGTGCCAGCAGCACGTGGCCTACAAATGAGCAGTTCTTC. Its protein product is CASSTWPTNEQFF.

This chain uses TRBV14 with TRBJ2-7, with a weak D call TRBD2 (5 bases). CDR3 length equals 16 residues. Trimming removed 1 base at V and 0 bases at J, with 13 bases between. Germline V gene data show CDR1 as SGHDN and CDR2 as FVKESK. The CDR3 DNA sequence: TGTGCCAGCAGCCAAGGCGGAGGCCCCAGCTCCTACGAGCAGTACTTC. Protein: CASSQGGGPSSYEQYF.

V and J are TRBV2 and TRBJ2-7, with D hard to call. CDR1 SNHLY and CDR2 FYNNEI come from the germline V gene. The CDR3 covers 13 residues. V lost 6 bases to trimming and J lost 2 bases, with 11 bases between them. Written as DNA, the CDR3 is TGTGCCAGCAGCGGCAGCCCTCCCTACGAGCAGTACTTC. Protein: CASSGSPPYEQYF.